The clone carrying this T cell receptor (beta chain) was recorded many times. Amplifying from RNA transcripts, the study obtained TCR beta CDR3 regions. First-round RT-PCR relied on HTBI primers, and a second-round multiplex PCR came next. MiXCR, run by TCRdb on the multiplex PCR reads, gives a single entry per CDR3 protein. Of about 620,000 distinct CDR3 sequences listed, about a fifth are singletons. Hyperthyroidism patients, all newly diagnosed, had under 2 months' duration and ages of 18 to 65. The starting material, 10 ml of fresh peripheral blood, provided the PBMCs. The ends were cut back, 5 bases at V and 2 bases at J, with 12 bases in the middle. Per the germline V gene, CDR1 is DFQATT and CDR2 is SNEGSKA (reference sequence). The CDR3 extends over 13 amino acids. These data originate in a study of Graves' ophthalmopathy and Graves' hyperthyroidism.

The chain combines TRBV20-1 with TRBJ2-5; D gene ambiguous. The sequence was collected from a woman between 18 and 30 years old with stable Graves' hyperthyroidism. Some clones in this sample may be carry-over from other donors' samples. The sequencing input was peripheral blood. Here the CDR3 DNA reads TGCAGTGCTCCCCCGGAGAGGCAAGAGACCCAGTACTTC. Its protein is CSAPPERQETQYF.